Sequencing of this T cell receptor (beta chain) was carried out in a study of cytomegalovirus exposure and HLA in healthy donors. Germline trimming cut 1 base from V and 8 bases from J; bases unmatched to any gene: 14. Germline V gene sequence: CDR1 LNHDA, CDR2 SQIVND (reference sequence). This CDR3 is built from 17 residues. The PCR made use of 60 Vbeta and 13 Jbeta primers. Sequenced by immunoSEQ multiplex PCR; TCRdb stores in-frame clones only, minus some. Among some 200,000 clones, around 85% were seen once, and the ten largest hold 6.3%. General study findings and limits: Looking again later, the authors saw that most CMV-associated TCR beta chains seemed HLA-restricted.

About this clone itself: No antigen is known for it.

The material sequenced was PBMCs. The receptor was isolated from a man aged 40-49 years in good health and CMV-seropositive. The chain has TRBV19 and TRBJ2-3, with TRBD2 matching over 8 bases. The CDR3 sequence: CASSIAGLAGARVTQYF. Here the CDR3 DNA reads TGTGCCAGTAGTATAGCGGGGCTAGCGGGCGCTCGGGTTACGCAGTATTTT. The whole variable domain, remainder taken from reference TRBV19 and TRBJ2-3, is DGGITQSPKYLFRKEGQNVTLSCEQNLNHDAMYWYRQDPGQGLRLIYYSQIVNDFQKGDIAEGYSVSREKKESFPLTVTSAQKNPTAFYLCASSIAGLAGARVTQYFGPGTRLTVL.